This is a list of T cell receptor beta chains from one sample in a study of cytomegalovirus exposure and HLA in healthy donors. TCRdb's table, derived via immunoSEQ multiplex PCR, lists solely in-frame clones and lacks some. The sample has around 200,000 clones, roughly 83% seen once. The sample consisted of PBMCs. The receptors stem from a girl aged 10 to 17 in good health and CMV-seronegative. Each CDR3 is given with its conserved first and last residue. A D gene is named only where the DNA matches it firmly. A row's size may be missing; if present it is once, few, many or a size class.

TRBV2,TRBJ2-1,-,-,TGTGCCAGCAGTGAAGCGGACACGTATGAGCAGTTCTTC,CASSEADTYEQFF
TRBV19,TRBJ2-1,TRBD2,-,TGTGCCAGTAGTCTTATAGCGGGGTCATACAATGAGCAGTTCTTC,CASSLIAGSYNEQFF
TRBV19,TRBJ1-1,TRBD1,-,TGTGCCAGTCGACGGGGACAGGTGAACACTGAAGCTTTCTTT,CASRRGQVNTEAFF
TRBV11-2,TRBJ2-7,TRBD2,-,TGTGCCAGCAGCCCCCGGGTGGGAGAGGTAGCGGGGGATTACGAGCAGTACTTC,CASSPRVGEVAGDYEQYF
TRBV5-4,TRBJ2-1,TRBD2,-,TGTGCCAGCAGCTTTGGGGCTAGCGGGAGTCGCTACAATGAGCAGTTCTTC,CASSFGASGSRYNEQFF
TRBV7-9,TRBJ1-2,TRBD1,-,TGTGCCAGCAGCTTCGCAGGGGGCCCCTATGGCTACACCTTC,CASSFAGGPYGYTF
TRBV5-4,TRBJ2-3,-,-,TGTGCCAGCAGCTTGCGGGTTGTCACAGATACGCAGTATTTT,CASSLRVVTDTQYF
TRBV28,TRBJ2-7,-,-,TGTGCCAGCAGTTTATCCAGGGGTGAGCAGTACTTC,CASSLSRGEQYF
TRBV29-1,TRBJ1-4,-,-,TGCAGCGTCCGGTGGGGGGGCGGGAAACTGTTTTTT,CSVRWGGGKLFF
TRBV29-1,TRBJ1-3,TRBD1,-,TGCAGCGTTCAAACCCACGAACCAGGACAGGGTCTAGACACCATATATTTT,CSVQTHEPGQGLDTIYF
TRBV7-2,TRBJ2-3,-,-,TGTGCCAGCAGAAGATCCACGGGGACAGATACGCAGTATTTT,CASRRSTGTDTQYF
TRBV5-6,TRBJ2-1,-,-,TGTGCCAGTCATAGGGTAGGGGGAAGGGGTAATGAGCAGTTCTTC,CASHRVGGRGNEQFF
TRBV19,TRBJ1-5,TRBD1,-,TGTGCCAGCAACAGGGGCTATAGCAATCAGCCCCAGCATTTT,CASNRGYSNQPQHF
TRBV15,TRBJ1-5,-,-,TGTGCCACCAGTGGGGGGTCGAGGTTGGGCAATCAGCCCCAGCATTTT,CATSGGSRLGNQPQHF
TRBV28,TRBJ2-7,TRBD1,-,TGTGCCAGCAGTGAGGACAGGGCAGATACCTACGAGCAGTACTTC,CASSEDRADTYEQYF
TRBV27,TRBJ2-7,TRBD2,-,TGTGCCAGCATGGGACTAGCGGGGTCCTACGAGCAGTACTTC,CASMGLAGSYEQYF
TRBV5-1,TRBJ1-4,-,few,TGCGCCAGCAGCTTGAGGCAGGGTGATGAAAAACTGTTTTTT,CASSLRQGDEKLFF
TRBV18,TRBJ1-2,TRBD1,-,TGTGCCAGCTCACCCCGCCCACAGGAGGGACAGGGGTATTACTATGGCTACACCTTC,CASSPRPQEGQGYYYGYTF
TRBV7-2,TRBJ1-1,-,-,TGTGCCAGCAGCTTAGACGTGGGCAGGAACACTGAAGCTTTCTTT,CASSLDVGRNTEAFF
TRBV28,TRBJ1-1,-,few,TGTGCCAGCAGTTTAACAGGGAACACTGAAGCTTTCTTT,CASSLTGNTEAFF
TRBV28,TRBJ1-4,-,once,TGTGCCAGCAGTTTATCCGGGGTCCGATCATGGGAACTGTTTTTT,CASSLSGVRSWELFF
TRBV28,TRBJ2-7,TRBD1,-,TGTGCCAGCAGGAGGGGGGGACAGGGTGAAGGGGAGCAGTACTTC,CASRRGGQGEGEQYF
TRBV5-1,TRBJ2-3,-,-,TGCGCCAGCAGCTTGGAGGGGGAGAAAGATACGCAGTATTTT,CASSLEGEKDTQYF
TRBV5-6,TRBJ2-1,TRBD2,-,TGTGCCAGCAGCTCCCCGGGACTAGAGTTATTCGGCTCCTACAATGAGCAGTTCTTC,CASSSPGLELFGSYNEQFF
TRBV6-5,TRBJ1-3,-,-,TGTGCCAGCAGTTACGAGGCCCCCTCTGGAAACACCATATATTTT,CASSYEAPSGNTIYF
TRBV28,TRBJ1-1,-,-,TGTGCCAGCAGGCTACAGGGCACTGAAGCTTTCTTT,CASRLQGTEAFF
TRBV7-8,TRBJ2-3,-,-,TGTGCCAGCAGCTTAAACCGAGGACTGGGAGATACGCAGTATTTT,CASSLNRGLGDTQYF
TRBV4-3,TRBJ2-5,-,many,TGCGCCAGCAGCCAAGGAGAAGGGGGGACCCAGTACTTC,CASSQGEGGTQYF
TRBV7-2,TRBJ2-1,-,-,TGTGCCAGCAGCCTACGATCGAATGAGCAGTTCTTC,CASSLRSNEQFF
TRBV6-8,TRBJ1-5,-,-,TGTGCCAGCAGTTACGAGACAGTTTATAGCAATCAGCCCCAGCATTTT,CASSYETVYSNQPQHF
TRBV7-2,TRBJ2-1,-,-,TGTGCCAGCAGCCCGTCGAGCATGAGATCCTACAATGAGCAGTTCTTC,CASSPSSMRSYNEQFF
TRBV5-4,TRBJ2-1,-,few,TGTGCCAGCAGCCCCGGGACTGGAACTTACAATGAGCAGTTCTTC,CASSPGTGTYNEQFF
TRBV9,TRBJ1-1,-,-,TGTGCCAGCAGCGGCAGGGCGGAGAACACTGAAGCTTTCTTT,CASSGRAENTEAFF
TRBV21-1,TRBJ2-5,-,once,TGTGCCAGCGATGCGGAACAGGGGCATCAAGAGACCCAGTACTTC,CASDAEQGHQETQYF
TRBV19,TRBJ1-5,TRBD1,-,TGTGCCAGTAGTATAGTCCTCGGACAGGGAGATCAGCCCCAGCATTTT,CASSIVLGQGDQPQHF
TRBV30,TRBJ2-3,-,-,TGTGCCTGGAGTGGGGGAACAGGGTTGACGCAGTATTTT,CAWSGGTGLTQYF
TRBV28,TRBJ2-2,-,-,TGTGCCAGCAGTTTAACTTACACCGGGGAGCTGTTTTTT,CASSLTYTGELFF
TRBV9,TRBJ1-3,TRBD1,-,TGTGCCAGCAGCGTAGGGAGGGGGCCGGGAGACACCATATATTTT,CASSVGRGPGDTIYF
TRBV7-9,TRBJ1-5,TRBD1,few,TGTGCCAGCAGCATTTCGACAGGGGGAGTGACTCAGCCCCAGCATTTT,CASSISTGGVTQPQHF
TRBV19,TRBJ1-5,TRBD1,-,TGTGCCAGTAGCACCGGGACAGCCGGCGGTCAGCCCCAGCATTTT,CASSTGTAGGQPQHF
TRBV9,TRBJ1-2,TRBD1,-,TGTGCCAGCAGCGCGGGACAGCCTAACTATGGCTACACCTTC,CASSAGQPNYGYTF
TRBV28,TRBJ2-1,-,-,TGTGCCATTAGAAACCGATACAATGAGCAGTTCTTC,CAIRNRYNEQFF
TRBV19,TRBJ2-1,TRBD1,-,TGTGCCAGTAGTACCCTACCCAGGGGGAATGAGCAGTTCTTC,CASSTLPRGNEQFF
TRBV27,TRBJ2-2,-,-,TGTGCCAGCAGTCCTCCGCGGGTAGTACCGAACACCGGGGAGCTGTTTTTT,CASSPPRVVPNTGELFF
TRBV5-1,TRBJ2-7,-,-,TGCGCCACATCCGAGCTTGGAGGGGCCGACGAGCAGTACTTC,CATSELGGADEQYF
TRBV5-6,TRBJ1-2,-,-,TGTGCCAGCAGCTTGGCCGGGGGGGGGTACACCTTC,CASSLAGGGYTF
TRBV28,TRBJ1-1,-,-,TGTGCCAGCGTCAGGTCGCCCAGCATGAACACTGAAGCTTTCTTT,CASVRSPSMNTEAFF
TRBV7-3,TRBJ2-1,-,-,TGTGCCAGCAGCTTGGGAGCCGGCCACAATGAGCAGTTCTTC,CASSLGAGHNEQFF
TRBV6-6,TRBJ1-1,TRBD1,-,TGTGCCAGCAGTAGCCGGGACAGGAACACTGAAGCTTTCTTT,CASSSRDRNTEAFF
TRBV5-1,TRBJ2-5,TRBD2,-,TGCGCCAGCAGCTTGGCACTAGCGGGAGGGCAAGAGACCCAGTACTTC,CASSLALAGGQETQYF
TRBV5-1,TRBJ1-4,-,-,TGCGCCAGCAGCTTGGGCTTCGGGGGTCAGAATGAAAAACTGTTTTTT,CASSLGFGGQNEKLFF
TRBV5-1,TRBJ2-2,-,-,TGCGCCAGCAACTCAGGGGGGACGGTCGGGGAGCTGTTTTTT,CASNSGGTVGELFF
TRBV15,TRBJ1-3,-,-,TGTGCCACCAGCAGAGTGATTGGAGTTGGAAACACCATATATTTT,CATSRVIGVGNTIYF
TRBV4-2,TRBJ2-7,TRBD1,once,TGTGCCAGCAGCCACCGACAGGGACCCTACGAGCAGTACTTC,CASSHRQGPYEQYF
TRBV2,TRBJ2-7,-,-,TGTGCCAGCAGTGTCCTAGCGACCTACGAGCAGTACTTC,CASSVLATYEQYF
TRBV5-5,TRBJ1-2,-,-,TGTGCCAGCAGCTCCGATCCGGGGAACGACTATGGCTACACCTTC,CASSSDPGNDYGYTF
TRBV6-6,TRBJ2-1,TRBD2,-,TGTGCCAGCAGACTTAGCGGGGGGGCCCTCAATGAGCAGTTCTTC,CASRLSGGALNEQFF